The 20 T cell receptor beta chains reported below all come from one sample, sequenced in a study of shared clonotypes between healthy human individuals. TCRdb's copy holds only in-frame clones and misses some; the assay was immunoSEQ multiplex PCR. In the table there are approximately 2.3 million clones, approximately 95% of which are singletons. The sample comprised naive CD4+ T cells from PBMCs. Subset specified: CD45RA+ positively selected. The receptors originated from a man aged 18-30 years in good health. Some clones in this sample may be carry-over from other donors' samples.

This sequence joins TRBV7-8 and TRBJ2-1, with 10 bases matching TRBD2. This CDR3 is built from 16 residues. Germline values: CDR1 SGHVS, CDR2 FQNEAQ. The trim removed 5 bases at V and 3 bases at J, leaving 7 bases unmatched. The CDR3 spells CASSSLSGRGYNEQFF. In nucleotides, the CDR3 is TGTGCCAGCAGCAGTCTAAGCGGGAGGGGCTACAATGAGCAGTTCTTC.

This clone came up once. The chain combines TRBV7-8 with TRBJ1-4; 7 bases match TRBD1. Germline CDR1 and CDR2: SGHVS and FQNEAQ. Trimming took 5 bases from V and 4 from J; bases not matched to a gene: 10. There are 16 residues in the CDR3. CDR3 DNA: TGTGCCAGCAGCCTAGACAGGGTGGGGATTAATGAAAAACTGTTTTTT. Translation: CASSLDRVGINEKLFF.

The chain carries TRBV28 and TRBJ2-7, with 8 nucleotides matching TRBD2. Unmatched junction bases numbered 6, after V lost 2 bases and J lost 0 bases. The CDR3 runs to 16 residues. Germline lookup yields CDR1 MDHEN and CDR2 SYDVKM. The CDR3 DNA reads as TGTGCCAGCAGTTTAGGACCCAGCGGGAGCTCCTACGAGCAGTACTTC. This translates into CASSLGPSGSSYEQYF.

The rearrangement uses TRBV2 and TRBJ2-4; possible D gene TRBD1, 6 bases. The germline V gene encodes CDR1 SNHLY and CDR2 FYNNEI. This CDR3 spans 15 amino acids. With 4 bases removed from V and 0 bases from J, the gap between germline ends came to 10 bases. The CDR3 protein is CASSGTVLAKNIQYF. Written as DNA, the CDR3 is TGTGCCAGCAGTGGGACAGTCCTAGCCAAAAACATTCAGTACTTC.

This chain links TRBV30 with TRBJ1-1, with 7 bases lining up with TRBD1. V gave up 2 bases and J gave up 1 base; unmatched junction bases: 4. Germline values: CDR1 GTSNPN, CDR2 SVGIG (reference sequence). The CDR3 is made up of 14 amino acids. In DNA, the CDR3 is TGTGCCTGGAGTAGGAGACAGGGGAACACTGAAGCTTTCTTT. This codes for CAWSRRQGNTEAFF.

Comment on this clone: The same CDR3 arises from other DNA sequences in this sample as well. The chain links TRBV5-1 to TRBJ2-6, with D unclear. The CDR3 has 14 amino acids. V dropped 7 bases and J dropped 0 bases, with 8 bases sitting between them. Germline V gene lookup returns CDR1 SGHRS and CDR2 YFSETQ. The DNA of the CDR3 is TGCGCCAGCTCCGACTCCTCTGGGGCCAACGTCCTGACTTTC. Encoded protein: CASSDSSGANVLTF.

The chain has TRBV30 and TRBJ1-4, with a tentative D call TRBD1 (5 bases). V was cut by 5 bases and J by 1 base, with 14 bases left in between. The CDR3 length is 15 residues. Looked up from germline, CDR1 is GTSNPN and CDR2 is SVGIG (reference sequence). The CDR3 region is CAWEGKGRTNEKLFF. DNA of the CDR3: TGTGCCTGGGAGGGCAAGGGGCGAACTAATGAAAAACTGTTTTTT.

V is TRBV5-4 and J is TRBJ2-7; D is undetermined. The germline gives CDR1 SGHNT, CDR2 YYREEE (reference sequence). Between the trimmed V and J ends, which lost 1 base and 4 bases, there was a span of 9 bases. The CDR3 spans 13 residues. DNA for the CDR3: TGTGCCAGCAGCTTGTCTGCGGAATACGAGCAGTACTTC. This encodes CASSLSAEYEQYF. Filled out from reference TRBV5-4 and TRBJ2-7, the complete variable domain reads ETGVTQSPTHLIKTRGQQVTLRCSSQSGHNTVSWYQQALGQGPQFIFQYYREEENGRGNFPPRFSGLQFPNYSSELNVNALELDDSALYLCASSLSAEYEQYFGPGTRLTVT.

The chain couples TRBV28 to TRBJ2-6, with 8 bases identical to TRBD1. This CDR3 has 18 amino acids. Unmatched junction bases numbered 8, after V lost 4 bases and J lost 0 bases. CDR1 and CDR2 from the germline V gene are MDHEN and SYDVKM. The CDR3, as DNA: TGTGCCAGCAGTTCGCCGGGACAGGCAATCTCTGGGGCCAACGTCCTGACTTTC. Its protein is CASSSPGQAISGANVLTF.

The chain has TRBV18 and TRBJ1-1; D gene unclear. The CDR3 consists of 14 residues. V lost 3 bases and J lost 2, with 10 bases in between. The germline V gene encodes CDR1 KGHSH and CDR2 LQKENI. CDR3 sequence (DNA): TGTGCCAGCTCACCCGGCCCAGTCAACACTGAAGCTTTCTTT. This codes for CASSPGPVNTEAFF.

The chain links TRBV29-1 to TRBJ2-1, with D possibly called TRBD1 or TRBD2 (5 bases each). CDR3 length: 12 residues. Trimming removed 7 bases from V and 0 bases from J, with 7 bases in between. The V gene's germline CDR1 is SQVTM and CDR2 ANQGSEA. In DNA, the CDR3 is TGCAGCGGGGGGAGCTCCTACAATGAGCAGTTCTTC. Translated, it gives CSGGSSYNEQFF.

The CDR3 region has the DNA TGTGCCAGCCCTCGGACAGGAGTGGATGGCTACACCTTC. This encodes CASPRTGVDGYTF. The chain couples TRBV6-6 to TRBJ1-2, with 7 bases aligning to TRBD1. V shed 8 bases and J 6 bases; nucleotides not matched to a gene: 9. Germline V gene sequence: CDR1 MNHNY, CDR2 SVGAGI (reference sequence). The CDR3 totals 13 residues.

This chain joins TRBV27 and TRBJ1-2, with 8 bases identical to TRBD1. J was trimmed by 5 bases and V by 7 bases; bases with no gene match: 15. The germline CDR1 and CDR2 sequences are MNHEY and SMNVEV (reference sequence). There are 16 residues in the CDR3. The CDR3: CASKQTTGVGGYGYTF. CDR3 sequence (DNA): TGTGCCAGCAAACAAACGACAGGGGTTGGTGGTTATGGCTACACCTTC.

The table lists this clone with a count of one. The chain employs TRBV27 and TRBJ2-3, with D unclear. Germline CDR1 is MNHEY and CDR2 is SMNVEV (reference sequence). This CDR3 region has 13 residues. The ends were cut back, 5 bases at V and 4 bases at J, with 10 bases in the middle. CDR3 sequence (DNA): TGTGCCAGCAGTAGGAGTGGGGCAGATACGCAGTATTTT. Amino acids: CASSRSGADTQYF.

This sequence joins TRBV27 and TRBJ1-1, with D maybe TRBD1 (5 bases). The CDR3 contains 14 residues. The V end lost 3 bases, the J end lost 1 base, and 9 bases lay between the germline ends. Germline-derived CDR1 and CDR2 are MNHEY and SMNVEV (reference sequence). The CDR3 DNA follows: TGTGCCAGCAGTTTCAGCAGGGCGAACACTGAAGCTTTCTTT. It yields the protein CASSFSRANTEAFF.

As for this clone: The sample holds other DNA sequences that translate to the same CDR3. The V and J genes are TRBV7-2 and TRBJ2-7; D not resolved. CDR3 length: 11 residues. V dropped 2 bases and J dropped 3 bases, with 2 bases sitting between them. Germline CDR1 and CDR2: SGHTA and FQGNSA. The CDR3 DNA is TGTGCCAGCAGCTTACTCTACGAGCAGTACTTC. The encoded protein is CASSLLYEQYF.

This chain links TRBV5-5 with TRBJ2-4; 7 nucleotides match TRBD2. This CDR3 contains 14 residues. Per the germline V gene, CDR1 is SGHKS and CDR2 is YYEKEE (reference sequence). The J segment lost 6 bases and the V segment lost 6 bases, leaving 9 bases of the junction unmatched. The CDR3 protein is CASTTAGVGNIQYF. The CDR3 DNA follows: TGTGCCAGCACCACCGCGGGGGTGGGAAACATTCAGTACTTC. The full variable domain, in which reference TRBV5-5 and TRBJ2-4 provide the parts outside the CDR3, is DAGVTQSPTHLIKTRGQQVTLRCSPISGHKSVSWYQQVLGQGPQFIFQYYEKEERGRGNFPDRFSARQFPNYSSELNVNALLLGDSALYLCASTTAGVGNIQYFGAGTRLSVL.

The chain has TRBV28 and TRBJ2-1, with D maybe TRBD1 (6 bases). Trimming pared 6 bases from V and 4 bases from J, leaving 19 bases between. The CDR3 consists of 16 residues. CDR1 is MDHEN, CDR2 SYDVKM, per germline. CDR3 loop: CASRSERGNNYNEQFF. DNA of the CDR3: TGTGCCAGCAGGTCAGAGAGGGGGAATAATTACAATGAGCAGTTCTTC. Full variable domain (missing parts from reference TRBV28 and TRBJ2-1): DVKVTQSSRYLVKRTGEKVFLECVQDMDHENMFWYRQDPGLGLRLIYFSYDVKMKEKGDIPEGYSVSREKKERFSLILESASTNQTSMYLCASRSERGNNYNEQFFGPGTRLTVL.

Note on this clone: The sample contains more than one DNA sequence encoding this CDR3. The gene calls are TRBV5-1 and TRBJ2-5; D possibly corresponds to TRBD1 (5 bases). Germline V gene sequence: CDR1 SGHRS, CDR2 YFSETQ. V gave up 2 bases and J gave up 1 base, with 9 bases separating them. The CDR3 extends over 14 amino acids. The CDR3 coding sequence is TGCGCCAGCAGCTTAGGACAAGGCCAAGAGACCCAGTACTTC. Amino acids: CASSLGQGQETQYF.

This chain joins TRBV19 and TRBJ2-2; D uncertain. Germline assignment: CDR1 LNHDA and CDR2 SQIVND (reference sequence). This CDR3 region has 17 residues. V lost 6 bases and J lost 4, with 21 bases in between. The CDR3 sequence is CASSPGKPPTGTGELFF. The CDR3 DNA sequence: TGTGCCAGTAGCCCCGGAAAACCCCCGACTGGCACCGGGGAGCTGTTTTTT.